The rows below give T cell receptor beta chains drawn from one sample of a study of T cell repertoires in cytomegalovirus infection. TCRdb re-called the reads through MiXCR, storing one row per CDR3 protein. This sample has 450,000 to 650,000 distinct CDR3 sequences, with just under 40% found just once. Their antigens are not known. Source: cultured PBMCs, taken from culture after CMV antigen stimulation. The origin of the receptors is a human donor in good health (CMV status not recorded). Some clones in this sample may be carry-over from other donors' samples. The CDR3 runs from the conserved cysteine through the conserved F or W. The D gene is left open where the match is weak. Only some rows state a clone size, as once, few, many or a class for expanded clones.

clone size,V gene,D gene,CDR3 protein
NA,TRBV2,NA,CASIPGPRVYSYEQYF
few,TRBV7-8,TRBD1,CASRTGPSFNEKLFF
NA,TRBV4-1,TRBD2,CASSRIPSGSLDEQYF
few,TRBV4-2,TRBD2,CASSRRLAENTDTQYF
NA,TRBV6-8,NA,CASSYVSDGDEQFF
NA,TRBV19,TRBD2,CASSTGLAGSADTQYF
NA,TRBV7-6,TRBD2,CASSPRLRTSGPEQYF
NA,TRBV6-8,NA,CASSWGPTNEKLFF
NA,TRBV7-2,NA,CASTPESGRTYNEQFF
NA,TRBV6-5,NA,CASSPIWAGSYEQYF
NA,TRBV14,NA,CASSQGTKSSYNSPLHF
NA,TRBV6-6,NA,CASRKTGQETQYF
NA,TRBV25-1,TRBD1,CASSEATGYDSPLHF
NA,TRBV12-3/TRBV12-4,TRBD2,CASTLVWEGTGELFF
NA,TRBV6-5,TRBD1,CASSYQGADTEAFF
few,TRBV7-2,TRBD2,CASSHPGTSEADTQYF
NA,TRBV12-3/TRBV12-4,NA,CASKYLDEQFF
NA,TRBV15,NA,CATSREGVSADTQYF
few,TRBV12-3/TRBV12-4,TRBD1,CASSFVMGTGGLPQHF
NA,TRBV7-2,NA,CASSLEIYGYTF
few,TRBV7-2,NA,CASSSRARASDEQYF
NA,TRBV5-1,NA,CASSLATKRGNEQFF
few,TRBV6-2/TRBV6-3,NA,CASRDGYEQYF